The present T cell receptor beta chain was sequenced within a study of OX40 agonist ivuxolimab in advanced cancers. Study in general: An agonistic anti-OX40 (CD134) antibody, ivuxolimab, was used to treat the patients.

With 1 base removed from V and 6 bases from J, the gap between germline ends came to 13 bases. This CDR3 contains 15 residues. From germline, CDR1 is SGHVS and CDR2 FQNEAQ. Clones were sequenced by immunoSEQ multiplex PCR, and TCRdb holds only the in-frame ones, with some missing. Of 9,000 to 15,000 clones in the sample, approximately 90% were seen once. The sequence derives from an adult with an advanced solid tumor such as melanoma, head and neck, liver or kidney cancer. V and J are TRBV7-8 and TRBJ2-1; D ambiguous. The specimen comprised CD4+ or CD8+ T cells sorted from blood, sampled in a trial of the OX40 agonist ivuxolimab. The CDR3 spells CASSLVQAAPNEQFF. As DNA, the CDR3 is TGTGCCAGCAGCTTAGTCCAAGCAGCCCCCAATGAGCAGTTCTTC.